These T cell receptor beta chains were read from a single sample in a study of shared clonotypes between healthy human individuals. The data were produced by immunoSEQ multiplex PCR, yet TCRdb's version contains in-frame clones alone and is incomplete. The sample records around 1,100,000 clones, approximately 80% being singletons. Sequencing used memory CD4+ T cells from PBMCs. The receptors originated from a man between 18 and 29 years old in good health. Some clones in this sample may be carry-over from other donors' samples. Each CDR3 is given with its conserved first and last residue. A D gene is named only where the DNA matches it firmly. Rows may omit the clone size; those that give it use once, few, many or a size class.

TRBJ1-1 NA TRBV28 NA CASKRTEAFF TGTGCCAGCAAGCGCACTGAAGCTTTCTTT
TRBJ1-2 TRBD1 TRBV6-5 once CASSSPTGHSYTF TGTGCCAGCAGTTCCCCGACAGGGCATAGCTACACCTTC
TRBJ1-3 TRBD1 TRBV18 once CASSPLPRGRSGNTIYF TGTGCCAGCTCACCATTACCCAGGGGGCGTTCTGGAAACACCATATATTTT
TRBJ2-5 NA TRBV7-2 NA CASSRSGVYQETQYF TGTGCCAGCAGCCGTAGCGGAGTGTACCAAGAGACCCAGTACTTC
TRBJ2-7 NA TRBV28 NA CASSARTTRSYEQYF TGTGCCAGCAGTGCTAGGACGACCCGCTCCTACGAGCAGTACTTC
TRBJ2-1 TRBD2 TRBV7-2 NA CASSLGLAGKGLF TGTGCCAGCAGCTTAGGCCTAGCGGGGAAGGGACTCTTC
TRBJ2-5 NA TRBV18 NA CASSPVGEFGTQYF TGTGCCAGCTCACCAGTGGGGGAATTCGGGACCCAGTACTTC
TRBJ2-3 NA TRBV28 NA CASSFPEGTDTQYF TGTGCCAGCAGTTTCCCTGAAGGTACAGATACGCAGTATTTT
TRBJ2-3 NA TRBV19 NA CASSIRGTQYF TGTGCCAGTAGTATTCGCGGTACGCAGTATTTT
TRBJ1-5 NA TRBV28 NA CASSWGTIHHSNQPQHF TGTGCCAGCAGTTGGGGGACCATTCATCATAGCAATCAGCCCCAGCATTTT
TRBJ1-1 NA TRBV6-5 few CASSYSPGRGNTEAFF TGTGCCAGCAGTTACTCTCCGGGAAGGGGTAACACTGAAGCTTTCTTT
TRBJ2-7 NA TRBV30 NA CARDGGTSSYEQYF TGTGCCAGGGACGGCGGGACCAGCTCCTACGAGCAGTACTTC
TRBJ2-7 NA TRBV28 NA CASSLVGHEQYF TGTGCCAGCAGCCTAGTTGGACACGAGCAGTACTTC
TRBJ1-5 NA TRBV2 NA CASSGGFSNQPQHF TGTGCCAGCAGTGGAGGGTTTAGCAATCAGCCCCAGCATTTT
TRBJ1-5 NA TRBV30 NA CAWRQGNSNQPQHF TGTGCCTGGAGGCAGGGGAATAGCAATCAGCCCCAGCATTTT
TRBJ1-3 TRBD1 TRBV28 NA CASSSPDRETRNTIYF TGTGCCAGCAGTTCACCTGACAGGGAAACGAGAAACACCATATATTTT
TRBJ2-5 NA TRBV6-6 once CASSYEDRGKTQYF TGTGCCAGCAGTTACGAGGACCGGGGGAAGACCCAGTACTTC
TRBJ1-5 NA TRBV6-1 NA CASSEVQVSNQPQHF TGTGCCAGCAGTGAAGTCCAGGTTAGCAATCAGCCCCAGCATTTT
TRBJ2-7 NA TRBV14 NA CASSPWGYEQYF TGTGCCAGCAGCCCGTGGGGGTACGAGCAGTACTTC
TRBJ2-3 NA TRBV5-4 NA CASSLAGSAYTDTQYF TGTGCCAGCAGCTTGGCTGGTAGCGCCTACACAGATACGCAGTATTTT
TRBJ1-4 NA TRBV7-7 NA CASSLRNTEKLFF TGTGCCAGCAGCTTACGAAACACGGAAAAACTGTTTTTT
TRBJ2-1 NA TRBV12-2 NA CASRADSGEQFF TGTGCAAGTCGCGCGGACTCGGGCGAGCAGTTCTTC
TRBJ1-4 NA TRBV11-2 NA CASSLNEKLFF TGTGCCAGCAGCTTAAACGAAAAACTGTTTTTT
TRBJ2-5 TRBD2 TRBV5-5 NA CASSLLLIGGSVETQYF TGTGCCAGCAGCTTGCTCCTTATTGGCGGGAGCGTAGAGACCCAGTACTTC
TRBJ2-5 TRBD2 TRBV10-3 NA CAIAPGGGETQYF TGTGCCATCGCACCGGGAGGGGGAGAGACCCAGTACTTC
TRBJ2-2 TRBD2 TRBV4-1 NA CASSLQGLAGGLDTGELFF TGCGCCAGCAGCCTCCAGGGACTAGCGGGAGGCCTCGACACCGGGGAGCTGTTTTTT
TRBJ2-2 NA TRBV5-1 NA CASSLGRADGELFF TGCGCCAGCAGCTTAGGCCGCGCCGACGGGGAGCTGTTTTTT
TRBJ2-7 NA TRBV27 NA CANPGHRRGEQYF TGTGCCAACCCGGGACACCGACGGGGCGAGCAGTACTTC
TRBJ2-1 TRBD2 TRBV5-1 NA CASSERDSGGYSVEQFF TGCGCCAGCAGTGAGAGAGATAGCGGGGGGTACTCGGTTGAGCAGTTCTTC
TRBJ2-3 NA TRBV5-1 NA CASSLEGMADTQYF TGCGCCAGCAGCTTGGAGGGTATGGCAGATACGCAGTATTTT
TRBJ2-7 NA TRBV2 NA CACGVRRLYEQYF TGTGCCTGCGGAGTACGGAGGTTGTACGAGCAGTACTTC
TRBJ2-7 NA TRBV29-1 NA CSVGTGGVEQYF TGCAGCGTTGGCACAGGGGGGGTCGAGCAGTACTTC